Listed here are 25 T cell receptor beta chains from one sample, sequenced in a study of T cell changes during pregnancy in multiple sclerosis. Clones were read by immunoSEQ multiplex PCR, and TCRdb kept only the in-frame ones, dropping some. Counted here are tens of thousands of clones, approximately 93% occurring once; the ten biggest clones make up under 5%. The specimen comprised CD8+ T cells from peripheral blood mononuclear cells, sampled in the second trimester of pregnancy. These receptors were obtained from a female donor with multiple sclerosis, enrolled in a pregnancy study.

The chain is built from TRBV25-1 and TRBJ1-2; D may be TRBD1 (5 bases). There are 14 residues in the CDR3. V was clipped by 1 base and J by 2 bases, with 8 bases between them. Germline V lookup: CDR1 MGHDK, CDR2 SYGVNS. CDR3 in DNA: TGTGCCAGCAGTGAATGGGGCAGCAACTATGGCTACACCTTC. This sequence encodes CASSEWGSNYGYTF.

V gene TRBV7-8 combines with J gene TRBJ1-2; D uncertain. The CDR3 runs to 13 residues. V lost 4 bases and J 6 bases, leaving 12 bases between the germline ends. Germline V CDR1 and CDR2: SGHVS, FQNEAQ. CDR3 in amino acids: CASSSHSPDGYTF. DNA for the CDR3: TGTGCCAGCAGCTCCCACAGCCCTGATGGCTACACCTTC.

V gene TRBV6-5 combines with J gene TRBJ1-5; a possible D gene is TRBD1 (6 bases). Germline V gene sequence: CDR1 MNHEY, CDR2 SVGAGI. V dropped 7 bases and J dropped 1 base, with 8 bases sitting between them. The CDR3 has 13 residues. CDR3 DNA: TGTGCCAGCAAGGACAGCAGCAATCAGCCCCAGCATTTT. Translating gives CASKDSSNQPQHF.

The CDR3 loop reads CASSPRQTQETQYF. CDR3 sequence (DNA): TGTGCCAGCAGCCCTAGACAGACCCAAGAGACCCAGTACTTC. The chain carries TRBV13 and TRBJ2-5; D is perhaps TRBD1 (5 bases). The V end lost 5 bases, the J end lost 1 base, and 11 bases lay between the germline ends. The CDR3 is 14 amino acids. The germline CDR1 and CDR2 sequences are PRHDT and FYEKMQ (reference sequence).

This chain connects TRBV19 to TRBJ2-2; D remains ambiguous. From germline, CDR1 is LNHDA and CDR2 SQIVND (reference sequence). V was cut by 3 bases and J by 6 bases, with 14 bases left in between. This CDR3 comprises 15 residues. CDR3 coding DNA: TGTGCCAGTAGTATCCCCAGCGATCGGTCCGGGGAGCTGTTTTTT. Amino acids: CASSIPSDRSGELFF.

The gene calls are TRBV7-6 and TRBJ1-3; maybe TRBD1 (5 bases). Germline CDR1 is SGHVS and CDR2 is FNYEAQ. The CDR3 runs to 18 residues. The V end was cut by 2 bases, the J end by 0 bases, with 17 bases between. The CDR3 nucleotides are TGTGCCAGCAGCTTATTGGTTTGGGGCCCCGACTCTGGAAACACCATATATTTT. Amino acid sequence: CASSLLVWGPDSGNTIYF.

The chain carries TRBV4-1 and TRBJ2-3, with 12 bases that match TRBD2. The J segment lost 4 bases and the V segment lost 1 base, leaving 12 bases of the junction unmatched. The CDR3 has 19 residues. Germline V gives CDR1 MGHRA, CDR2 YSYEKL. The chain's CDR3 is CASSQVVTSGGGDADTQYF. DNA of the CDR3: TGCGCCAGCAGCCAAGTCGTGACTAGCGGGGGAGGTGATGCAGATACGCAGTATTTT.

This CDR3 reads CASSLNERTDTQYF. Here the CDR3 DNA reads TGTGCCAGCAGCTTAAACGAACGGACAGATACGCAGTATTTT. V gene TRBV11-1 combines with J gene TRBJ2-3; unclear D gene. The V end lost 2 bases, the J end lost 3 bases, and 9 bases lay between the germline ends. Germline V CDR1 and CDR2: SGHAT, FQDESV (reference sequence). This CDR3 is built from 14 residues.

The V and J genes are TRBV5-5 and TRBJ2-7, with 8 bases aligning to TRBD2. After removal of 0 bases from V and 5 bases from J, the junction contained 7 bases not matched to a gene. Germline V gene data show CDR1 as SGHKS and CDR2 as YYEKEE (reference sequence). The length of the CDR3 is 15 residues. CDR3 in amino acids: CASSLEGGGSNEQYF. CDR3 DNA: TGTGCCAGCAGCTTGGAGGGCGGGGGGAGCAACGAGCAGTACTTC.

V and J are TRBV4-1 and TRBJ1-1; D gene uncertain. V was trimmed by 2 bases and J by 6 bases, leaving 13 bases between them. This CDR3 region has 14 residues. Germline CDR1 and CDR2: MGHRA and YSYEKL. CDR3 sequence (DNA): TGCGCCAGCAGCCAACCTCTCTTTCGGTCTGAAGCTTTCTTT. It encodes CASSQPLFRSEAFF.

This clone was recorded only once. The chain recombines TRBV5-8 with TRBJ2-7; TRBD2 aligns across 9 bases. The trim removed 9 bases at V and 0 bases at J, leaving 7 bases unmatched. The germline V gene has CDR1 SGHTS and CDR2 YDEGEE. This CDR3 is built from 14 residues. CDR3 loop: CATPTSGFSYEQYF. The CDR3 coding sequence is TGTGCCACCCCGACTAGCGGATTCTCCTACGAGCAGTACTTC.

J is TRBJ2-5 and V is TRBV6-6; 10 nucleotides line up with TRBD1. J was trimmed by 1 base and V by 6 bases; bases with no gene match: 8. The CDR3 covers 16 residues. Germline loops: CDR1 MNHNY, CDR2 SVGAGI (reference sequence). The CDR3 loop reads CASSLLRTGGQETQYF. Here the CDR3 DNA reads TGTGCCAGCAGCCTCCTAAGGACAGGGGGCCAAGAGACCCAGTACTTC.

This chain connects TRBV2 to TRBJ2-3, with 10 bases lining up with TRBD1. The CDR3 contains 18 residues. Germline CDR1 reads SNHLY; CDR2 reads FYNNEI. J gave up 4 bases and V 6 bases, and 16 bases lay outside the gene matches. The CDR3 loop reads CASRNSFRDRGVSDTQYF. The CDR3 coding sequence is TGTGCCAGCAGGAATTCCTTCCGGGACAGGGGCGTATCAGATACGCAGTATTTT. The full variable domain, with the rest looked up from reference TRBV2 and TRBJ2-3, is EPEVTQTPSHQVTQMGQEVILRCVPISNHLYFYWYRQILGQKVEFLVSFYNNEISEKSEIFDDQFSVERPDGSNFTLKIRSTKLEDSAMYFCASRNSFRDRGVSDTQYFGPGTRLTVL.

In its sample, this clone was seen once. This chain uses TRBV2 with TRBJ1-1; 8 positions match TRBD1. The CDR3 has 16 residues. CDR1 is SNHLY, CDR2 FYNNEI, per germline. Trimming took 4 bases from V and 3 from J; bases not matched to a gene: 10. The CDR3, as DNA: TGTGCCAGCAGTGCCGTGGGGTCGACAGGGGACACTGAAGCTTTCTTT. Encoded protein: CASSAVGSTGDTEAFF. Full variable domain (remainder filled in from reference TRBV2 and TRBJ1-1): EPEVTQTPSHQVTQMGQEVILRCVPISNHLYFYWYRQILGQKVEFLVSFYNNEISEKSEIFDDQFSVERPDGSNFTLKIRSTKLEDSAMYFCASSAVGSTGDTEAFFGQGTRLTVV.

V is TRBV7-9 and J is TRBJ2-7; D not certain. The CDR3 totals 12 residues. Germline V lookup: CDR1 SEHNR, CDR2 FQNEAQ (reference sequence). V gave up 3 bases and J gave up 3 bases, with 6 bases separating them. The CDR3 coding sequence is TGTGCCAGCAGCTTGGGCTACTACGAGCAGTACTTC. As protein: CASSLGYYEQYF.

V is TRBV5-4 and J is TRBJ1-2; TRBD1 is a possible D gene (6 bases). This CDR3 is 18 amino acids long. Germline CDR1 SGHNT, CDR2 YYREEE (reference sequence). V lost 5 bases to trimming and J lost 0 bases, with 23 bases between them. The CDR3, as DNA: TGTGCCAGCAGTCAGGGGCTATTTGGGAGTCAAGCTAACTATGGCTACACCTTC. Its translation is CASSQGLFGSQANYGYTF.

This clone is a singleton in its sample. J is TRBJ2-7 and V is TRBV28, with TRBD2 matching 9 bases. Losses at the gene ends were 6 bases for V and 5 bases for J; bases not matched to a gene: 8. Germline CDR1 is MDHEN and CDR2 is SYDVKM. The CDR3 length is 14 residues. CDR3 in amino acids: CASSYSSGKDEQYF. The CDR3 DNA is TGTGCCAGCAGCTACTCTAGCGGGAAGGACGAGCAGTACTTC.

The V gene is TRBV14, the J gene TRBJ1-1, with D unclear. The CDR3 contains 14 residues. Germline CDR1 SGHDN, CDR2 FVKESK. V lost 0 bases to trimming and J lost 4 bases, with 9 bases between them. CDR3 nucleotide sequence: TGTGCCAGCAGCCAAGATCATGGAGGCACTGAAGCTTTCTTT. Its protein is CASSQDHGGTEAFF. Combining the CDR3 with reference TRBV14 and TRBJ1-1 gives the whole variable domain EAGVTQFPSHSVIEKGQTVTLRCDPISGHDNLYWYRRVMGKEIKFLLHFVKESKQDESGMPNNRFLAERTGGTYSTLKVQPAELEDSGVYFCASSQDHGGTEAFFGQGTRLTVV.

This rearrangement joins TRBV7-6 to TRBJ1-1, with 10 bases aligning to TRBD1. CDR3 length: 16 amino acids. The germline gives CDR1 SGHVS, CDR2 FNYEAQ. With 1 base clipped from V and 0 bases from J, the junction kept 2 bases outside the gene matches. DNA of the CDR3: TGTGCCAGCAGCTTAGGGACAGGGGGGTTGAACACTGAAGCTTTCTTT. Translating gives CASSLGTGGLNTEAFF.

This chain links TRBV7-9 with TRBJ2-1; 14 nucleotides match TRBD2. The CDR3 has 16 residues. The V gene's germline CDR1 is SEHNR and CDR2 FQNEAQ (reference sequence). V was pared by 5 bases and J by 10 bases, with 10 bases of the junction left unmatched. The CDR3 bases are TGTGCCAGCAGCCCCCAGGGGACTAGCGGGGGATTCGAGCAGTTCTTC. This sequence encodes CASSPQGTSGGFEQFF.

The V call is TRBV12-5, the J call TRBJ2-1; 10 bases align to TRBD1. Germline values: CDR1 LGHNT, CDR2 FRNRAP. V shed 1 base, J shed 6 bases, and the junction held 6 bases outside the gene matches. CDR3 length equals 16 residues. The CDR3 loop reads CASGLGGTGVVNEQFF. CDR3 nucleotide sequence: TGTGCTAGTGGTTTGGGGGGGACAGGGGTTGTCAATGAGCAGTTCTTC. Full variable domain (rest looked up from reference TRBV12-5 and TRBJ2-1): DARVTQTPRHKVTEMGQEVTMRCQPILGHNTVFWYRQTMMQGLELLAYFRNRAPLDDSGMPKDRFSAEMPDATLATLKIQPSEPRDSAVYFCASGLGGTGVVNEQFFGPGTRLTVL.

This chain connects TRBV6-1 to TRBJ1-5; 7 positions match TRBD1. This CDR3 comprises 15 residues. The ends lost 7 bases at V and 0 bases at J; junction bases unmatched: 6. The germline V gene has CDR1 MNHNS and CDR2 SASEGT. The CDR3 nucleotides are TGTGCCAGCAACCTAGGGGGCTATAGCAATCAGCCCCAGCATTTT. This sequence encodes CASNLGGYSNQPQHF.

V gene TRBV2 combines with J gene TRBJ1-1; 9 bases are a match to TRBD1. V was pared by 6 bases and J by 1 base, with 3 bases of the junction left unmatched. The CDR3 is 14 residues long. Germline V CDR1 and CDR2: SNHLY, FYNNEI. The DNA for the CDR3 is TGTGCCAGCAGCACAGGGGGCCCGAACACTGAAGCTTTCTTT. Translation gives CASSTGGPNTEAFF.

The chain recombines TRBV7-6 with TRBJ1-1, with D possibly TRBD1 on 6 matching bases. In germline, CDR1 is SGHVS, CDR2 FNYEAQ. Between the trimmed V and J ends, which lost 5 bases and 1 base, there was a span of 17 bases. The CDR3 is 16 amino acids. CDR3 sequence: CASSSDRKNRNTEAFF. In nucleotides, the CDR3 is TGTGCCAGCAGCAGCGACAGGAAGAACCGGAACACTGAAGCTTTCTTT.

This sequence joins TRBV25-1 and TRBJ2-5, with 12 positions matching TRBD2. V trimming: 7 bases; J trimming: 4 bases; junction bases outside the gene matches: 7. This CDR3 spans 15 amino acids. CDR1 and CDR2 (germline): MGHDK, SYGVNS. CDR3 nucleotide sequence: TGTGCCAGCACCCCTGAGACTAGCGGGGGAGAGACCCAGTACTTC. Its protein is CASTPETSGGETQYF.